One and the same sample provided the 18 T cell receptor beta chains below, sequenced in a study of shared clonotypes between healthy human individuals. Data came from immunoSEQ multiplex PCR; TCRdb stores just in-frame clones and leaves some out. The sample shows over a million clones, over 95% of them seen only once. The sample was naive CD4+ T cells sorted from blood. Subset denoted: CD45RA+ positively selected. The source of these receptors is a man aged 25-40 years in good health.

The V and J genes are TRBV7-2 and TRBJ2-1; TRBD2 is a possible D gene (5 bases). Germline V CDR1 and CDR2: SGHTA, FQGNSA. The V gene lost 3 bases and the J gene lost 8 bases, with 14 bases spanning the gap. The CDR3 extends over 14 amino acids. The CDR3 reads CASSLVRPEDEQFF. In DNA form, the CDR3 reads TGTGCCAGCAGCTTGGTTCGGCCGGAGGATGAGCAGTTCTTC.

This rearrangement joins TRBV13 to TRBJ1-3; no firm D call. The V gene lost 3 bases and the J gene lost 0 bases, with 9 bases spanning the gap. This CDR3 spans 15 amino acids. Germline lookup yields CDR1 PRHDT and CDR2 FYEKMQ (reference sequence). The CDR3, as DNA: TGTGCCAGCAGCTTGTTCCTGGGCTCTGGAAACACCATATATTTT. Translating gives CASSLFLGSGNTIYF.

The V gene is TRBV7-9, the J gene TRBJ1-3; D possibly corresponds to TRBD1 (5 bases). Germline V CDR1 and CDR2: SEHNR, FQNEAQ (reference sequence). This CDR3 spans 14 amino acids. V was pared by 8 bases and J by 2 bases, with 13 bases between. The CDR3 spells CASRLGATGNTIYF. The CDR3 region has the DNA TGTGCCAGCCGACTCGGGGCAACTGGAAACACCATATATTTT.

This clone has only a few counts. Other DNA variants within this sample encode the same CDR3. The chain has TRBV28 and TRBJ1-1; no reliable D call. The germline V gene encodes CDR1 MDHEN and CDR2 SYDVKM. The ends were cut back, 3 bases at V and 0 bases at J, with 2 bases in the middle. The length of the CDR3 is 12 residues. This CDR3 reads CASSLLNTEAFF. DNA for the CDR3: TGTGCCAGCAGTTTGTTGAACACTGAAGCTTTCTTT. Full variable domain (remainder filled in from reference TRBV28 and TRBJ1-1): DVKVTQSSRYLVKRTGEKVFLECVQDMDHENMFWYRQDPGLGLRLIYFSYDVKMKEKGDIPEGYSVSREKKERFSLILESASTNQTSMYLCASSLLNTEAFFGQGTRLTVV.

The chain employs TRBV6-7 and TRBJ2-7, with a weak D call TRBD2 (6 bases). TRBV6-7 is sorted into the ORF group, with uncertain function. The V end was cut by 5 bases, the J end by 2 bases, with 13 bases between. CDR3 length: 14 amino acids. The CDR3 nucleotides are TGTGCCAGCAGTGACGAGGGAGGCCCCTACGAGCAGTACTTC. It encodes CASSDEGGPYEQYF.

The rearrangement uses TRBV11-2 and TRBJ2-1, with 10 bases identical to TRBD2. Trimming took 4 bases from V and 8 from J; bases not matched to a gene: 8. The length of the CDR3 is 15 residues. CDR1 SGHAT and CDR2 FQNNGV come from the germline V gene. In nucleotides, the CDR3 is TGTGCCAGCAGCTCCATAGCGGGAGGACTCCATGAGCAGTTCTTC. Its protein is CASSSIAGGLHEQFF.

The CDR3 sequence: CASSLDPSLVETQYF. DNA of the CDR3: TGTGCCAGCAGCTTGGACCCTAGTCTGGTAGAGACCCAGTACTTC. The rearrangement uses TRBV7-2 and TRBJ2-5, with D unresolved. V was trimmed by 3 bases and J by 4 bases, leaving 15 bases between them. CDR1 SGHTA and CDR2 FQGNSA come from the germline V gene. CDR3 length: 15 amino acids.

The J gene is TRBJ2-2, the V gene TRBV27, with D possibly matching TRBD2 (6 bases). The CDR3 is 17 amino acids. Trimming stripped 6 bases from V and 6 bases from J, with 23 bases between. Per germline, CDR1 MNHEY and CDR2 SMNVEV (reference sequence). The CDR3 sequence is CASSPFVETGVPGELFF. CDR3 nucleotide sequence: TGTGCCAGCAGCCCGTTCGTCGAAACGGGAGTACCCGGGGAGCTGTTTTTT.

V usage is TRBV18 and J usage is TRBJ1-3, with D hard to call. The germline gives CDR1 KGHSH, CDR2 LQKENI. Trimming shortened V by 2 bases and J by 3 bases, and 8 bases separated the two germline ends. The CDR3 contains 14 residues. The CDR3: CASSPKANGNTIYF. In DNA, the CDR3 is TGTGCCAGCTCACCAAAGGCCAATGGAAACACCATATATTTT.

Regarding this clone: Other DNA sequences from this sample encode an identical CDR3 as well. The chain has TRBV11-2 and TRBJ2-7; D not resolved. Germline lookup yields CDR1 SGHAT and CDR2 FQNNGV. With 3 bases removed from V and 3 bases from J, the gap between germline ends came to 3 bases. There are 11 residues in the CDR3. DNA of the CDR3: TGTGCCAGCAGCTTGCTCTACGAGCAGTACTTC. Translating gives CASSLLYEQYF.

The J gene is TRBJ1-1, the V gene TRBV30, with D unresolved. Germline V gene lookup returns CDR1 GTSNPN and CDR2 SVGIG (reference sequence). The CDR3 extends over 20 amino acids. The V and J ends lost 0 bases and 1 base respectively, with 27 bases between them. The CDR3 spells CAWSVRVSGLAGWGNTEAFF. The CDR3 coding sequence is TGTGCCTGGAGTGTACGTGTATCTGGGCTGGCAGGTTGGGGGAACACTGAAGCTTTCTTT.

This chain joins TRBV15 and TRBJ2-1, with 10 nucleotides matching TRBD1. The CDR3 runs to 16 residues. CDR1 is LNHNV and CDR2 is YYDKDF in the germline V gene (reference sequence). V lost 0 bases, J lost 8 bases, and 7 bases stayed unmatched. The CDR3 nucleotides read TGTGCCACCAGCAGAGAACCGGGACAGGGGAGGGATGAGCAGTTCTTC. This sequence encodes CATSREPGQGRDEQFF.

The rearrangement uses TRBV19 and TRBJ1-1, with 8 bases that match TRBD1. The CDR3 extends over 14 amino acids. The trim removed 5 bases at V and 1 base at J, leaving 3 bases unmatched. The germline V gene has CDR1 LNHDA and CDR2 SQIVND (reference sequence). The CDR3 is CASSARGRNTEAFF. In DNA form, the CDR3 reads TGTGCCAGTAGTGCCAGGGGGCGGAACACTGAAGCTTTCTTT.

The chain has TRBV5-6 and TRBJ2-3; D unclear. Germline V gene data show CDR1 as SGHDT and CDR2 as YYEEEE. The germline V and J ends were trimmed by 0 bases and 4 bases, with 9 bases remaining between them. The CDR3 is made up of 14 amino acids. CDR3 sequence reads: CASSLEPPADTQYF. The CDR3 DNA follows: TGTGCCAGCAGCTTGGAACCCCCTGCAGATACGCAGTATTTT.

The genes are TRBV28 and TRBJ2-4; a possible D gene is TRBD1 (5 bases). The germline gives CDR1 MDHEN, CDR2 SYDVKM. Trimming took off 3 bases at V and 2 bases at J, with 14 bases between the two ends. CDR3 length equals 16 residues. The CDR3 sequence: CASSFGAVSSKNIQYF. In DNA form, the CDR3 reads TGTGCCAGCAGTTTTGGGGCCGTGTCATCCAAAAACATTCAGTACTTC.

The chain recombines TRBV29-1 with TRBJ1-4; 8 positions match TRBD1. Per germline, CDR1 SQVTM and CDR2 ANQGSEA. After removal of 7 bases from V and 8 bases from J, the junction contained 9 bases not matched to a gene. The CDR3 length is 13 residues. CDR3 coding DNA: TGCAGCGGGTCCGGGACAGGCCGGGAAAAACTGTTTTTT. Encoded protein: CSGSGTGREKLFF.

V is TRBV19 and J is TRBJ2-1; D perhaps matches TRBD1 (7 bases). Germline-derived CDR1 and CDR2 are LNHDA and SQIVND (reference sequence). This CDR3 spans 13 amino acids. Between the trimmed V and J ends, which lost 4 bases and 15 bases, there was a span of 19 bases. CDR3 residues: CASSTPRGAGLFF. CDR3 nucleotides: TGTGCCAGTAGTACCCCCAGGGGGGCAGGGCTGTTCTTC.

This clone was seen only once. This chain uses TRBV6-5 with TRBJ2-5; the D gene is possibly TRBD1 (5 bases). The CDR3 runs to 13 residues. V lost 2 bases and J 4 bases, leaving 8 bases between the germline ends. The V gene's germline CDR1 is MNHEY and CDR2 SVGAGI. The chain's CDR3 is CASSYATAETQYF. CDR3 bases: TGTGCCAGCAGTTACGCGACAGCAGAGACCCAGTACTTC.